The 32 T cell receptor beta chains in this list originate from one sample, sequenced in a study of T cell changes during pregnancy in multiple sclerosis. Measured with immunoSEQ multiplex PCR; TCRdb has only the in-frame clones, and not every one. Of about 20,000 clones listed, about 90% are singletons. The sequencing here drew on CD4+ T cells from peripheral blood mononuclear cells, taken in the third trimester of pregnancy. These receptors all stem from a female donor in good health, enrolled as a control in a pregnancy study.

The CDR3: CASSRGGAEDEKLFF. As DNA, the CDR3 is TGTGCCAGCAGCCGAGGGGGCGCGGAGGATGAAAAACTGTTTTTT. The J gene is TRBJ1-4, the V gene TRBV5-4, with 7 bases lining up with TRBD1. V shed 4 bases, J shed 6 bases, and the junction held 9 bases outside the gene matches. This CDR3 is 15 amino acids long. Per the germline V gene, CDR1 is SGHNT and CDR2 is YYREEE (reference sequence).

V usage is TRBV9 and J usage is TRBJ1-2; weak D call: TRBD1 (5 bases). There are 15 residues in the CDR3. The ends were cut back, 7 bases at V and 2 bases at J, with 18 bases in the middle. Germline V gene data show CDR1 as SGDLS and CDR2 as YYNGEE. The CDR3 DNA reads as TGTGCCAGCCGGGGACGGGAGACGAAGAACTATGGCTACACCTTC. Amino acid sequence: CASRGRETKNYGYTF.

This chain connects TRBV6-5 to TRBJ1-2, with a possible D match to TRBD1 (6 bases). Trimming cost V 0 bases and J 4 bases, with 12 bases left between them. Germline values: CDR1 MNHEY, CDR2 SVGAGI. This CDR3 is 15 amino acids long. CDR3 sequence: CASSYSPMGAYGYTF. CDR3 coding DNA: TGTGCCAGCAGTTACTCCCCCATGGGGGCCTATGGCTACACCTTC.

The CDR3 nucleotides read TGTGCCAGCAGTCCGATTGTTAGCGGGAGTAGGAATGAGCAGTTCTTC. This translates into CASSPIVSGSRNEQFF. V gene TRBV5-6 combines with J gene TRBJ2-1; 9 bases map to TRBD2. The germline CDR1 and CDR2 sequences are SGHDT and YYEEEE. The trim removed 5 bases at V and 7 bases at J, leaving 13 bases unmatched. The CDR3 is made up of 16 amino acids.

V and J are TRBV19 and TRBJ2-5; TRBD2 might be the D (6 bases). V lost 3 bases and J lost 4, with 9 bases in between. This CDR3 spans 13 amino acids. CDR1 and CDR2 from the germline V gene are LNHDA and SQIVND (reference sequence). The CDR3, as DNA: TGTGCCAGTAGTATGGAGGGCCTAGAGACCCAGTACTTC. It is translated as CASSMEGLETQYF.

The chain couples TRBV5-1 to TRBJ1-5; D call uncertain. This CDR3 is 12 amino acids long. V lost 1 base and J 4 bases, leaving 3 bases between the germline ends. Per germline, CDR1 SGHRS and CDR2 YFSETQ. The CDR3 loop is CASSLTNQPQHF. The CDR3 DNA reads as TGCGCCAGCAGCTTGACAAATCAGCCCCAGCATTTT.

The rearrangement joins TRBV10-3 to TRBJ1-2; the match to TRBD1 covers 7 bases. Germline CDR1 ENHRY, CDR2 SYGVKD. The V gene end was trimmed by 5 bases and the J gene end by 4 bases; junction bases not matched to a gene: 7. This CDR3 spans 14 amino acids. Here the CDR3 DNA reads TGTGCCATCAGTAACGACAGGGCAGCCTATGGCTACACCTTC. It codes for CAISNDRAAYGYTF.

The chain joins TRBV25-1 to TRBJ2-2; 8 positions match TRBD1. The germline gives CDR1 MGHDK, CDR2 SYGVNS. V was pared by 3 bases and J by 6 bases, with 9 bases of the junction left unmatched. This CDR3 spans 16 amino acids. CDR3 amino acids: CASSDEAGGRAGELFF. The CDR3, as DNA: TGTGCCAGCAGTGATGAGGCAGGGGGCAGGGCCGGGGAGCTGTTTTTT.

Written as DNA, the CDR3 is TGTGCCAGCAGTTTTTATTATTCGGGCTCTGGGGCCAACGTCCTGACTTTC. Protein product: CASSFYYSGSGANVLTF. The chain couples TRBV28 to TRBJ2-6; the D is unclear. This CDR3 contains 17 residues. CDR1 is MDHEN and CDR2 is SYDVKM in the germline V gene. V dropped 3 bases and J dropped 0 bases, with 12 bases sitting between them. Using reference TRBV28 and TRBJ2-6 for the parts outside the CDR3, the full variable domain is DVKVTQSSRYLVKRTGEKVFLECVQDMDHENMFWYRQDPGLGLRLIYFSYDVKMKEKGDIPEGYSVSREKKERFSLILESASTNQTSMYLCASSFYYSGSGANVLTFGAGSRLTVL.

For this clone: The same CDR3 can be traced to other DNA sequences in this sample. This sequence joins TRBV7-2 and TRBJ2-7; 8 bases align to TRBD1. CDR3 length: 12 amino acids. J was trimmed by 4 bases and V by 5 bases; bases with no gene match: 1. The germline CDR1 and CDR2 sequences are SGHTA and FQGNSA. CDR3 sequence reads: CASSRTGYEQYF. CDR3 DNA sequence: TGTGCCAGCAGCCGGACAGGGTACGAGCAGTACTTC. Full variable domain (rest looked up from reference TRBV7-2 and TRBJ2-7): GAGVSQSPSNKVTEKGKDVELRCDPISGHTALYWYRQSLGQGLEFLIYFQGNSAPDKSGLPSDRFSAERTGGSVSTLTIQRTQQEDSAVYLCASSRTGYEQYFGPGTRLTVT.

The rearrangement joins TRBV30 to TRBJ2-7; 9 bases align to TRBD1. This CDR3 has 13 residues. Germline assignment: CDR1 GTSNPN and CDR2 SVGIG (reference sequence). The trim removed 8 bases at V and 2 bases at J, leaving 7 bases unmatched. The CDR3 reads CAISTGGPYEQYF. Written as DNA, the CDR3 is TGTGCCATTAGTACAGGGGGCCCCTACGAGCAGTACTTC. The variable domain in full, completed from reference TRBV30 and TRBJ2-7, reads SQTIHQWPATLVQPVGSPLSLECTVEGTSNPNLYWYRQAAGRGLQLLFYSVGIGQISSEVPQNLSASRPQDRQFILSSKKLLLSDSGFYLCAISTGGPYEQYFGPGTRLTVT.

This clone was seen more than once but under ten times. The rearrangement joins TRBV4-1 to TRBJ2-7; tentatively, D is TRBD2 (7 bases). V was shortened by 4 bases and J by 7 bases, with 14 bases between the two germline ends. Germline CDR1 MGHRA, CDR2 YSYEKL. The CDR3 length is 13 residues. CDR3 sequence (DNA): TGCGCCAGCAGCCGGGGGGGCTCGACTGAGCAGTACTTC. It yields the protein CASSRGGSTEQYF.

This chain connects TRBV5-4 to TRBJ2-1, with TRBD2 matching 8 bases. V lost 0 bases and J lost 1; bases outside the gene matches: 9. Germline CDR1 reads SGHNT; CDR2 reads YYREEE (reference sequence). The CDR3 sequence is 18 residues long. CDR3 residues: CASSLGGSGVTSYNEQFF. The CDR3 nucleotides read TGTGCCAGCAGCTTGGGGGGTAGCGGGGTCACTTCCTACAATGAGCAGTTCTTC.

The count of this clone is one. This chain connects TRBV19 to TRBJ2-5, with TRBD2 matching 11 bases. The CDR3 is 17 residues long. Germline V gene sequence: CDR1 LNHDA, CDR2 SQIVND (reference sequence). The junction had 11 bases not matched to a gene; V was cut back by 6 bases and J by 2 bases. CDR3 loop: CASRIRASGGQQETQYF. In nucleotides, the CDR3 is TGTGCCAGTAGGATCCGGGCTAGCGGGGGGCAACAAGAGACCCAGTACTTC.

The V gene is TRBV6-5, the J gene TRBJ2-7; D unresolved. V was clipped by 1 base and J by 3 bases, with 10 bases between them. Per the germline V gene, CDR1 is MNHEY and CDR2 is SVGAGI. CDR3 size: 14 residues. This chain's CDR3 is CASSYLSSNYEQYF. The DNA of the CDR3 is TGTGCCAGCAGTTACTTGTCGAGTAACTACGAGCAGTACTTC.

The chain recombines TRBV4-2 with TRBJ2-5; 7 bases are shared with TRBD2. The CDR3 loop spans 13 amino acids. Trimming at V came to 4 bases and at J to 6 bases, leaving 5 bases not matched to a gene. Germline V gives CDR1 LGHNA, CDR2 YNFKEQ. The CDR3 loop is CASSPGLEQTQYF. Here the CDR3 DNA reads TGTGCCAGCAGCCCAGGACTAGAGCAGACCCAGTACTTC.

V and J are TRBV6-5 and TRBJ1-2; D gene ambiguous. CDR1 and CDR2 from the germline V gene are MNHEY and SVGAGI. This CDR3 comprises 12 residues. The V and J ends lost 8 bases and 4 bases respectively, with 11 bases between them. The CDR3 DNA reads TGTGCCAGCGGTTTAGGGAGCTATGGCTACACCTTC. Protein sequence: CASGLGSYGYTF.

This rearrangement joins TRBV9 to TRBJ1-1, with D unclear. V was pared by 1 base and J by 1 base, with 8 bases between. The germline CDR1 and CDR2 sequences are SGDLS and YYNGEE. The CDR3 totals 14 residues. CDR3 bases: TGTGCCAGCAGCGTATGGGAGGGGAACACTGAAGCTTTCTTT. It translates to CASSVWEGNTEAFF. The full variable domain, with the rest looked up from reference TRBV9 and TRBJ1-1, is DSGVTQTPKHLITATGQRVTLRCSPRSGDLSVYWYQQSLDQGLQFLIQYYNGEERAKGNILERFSAQQFPDLHSELNLSSLELGDSALYFCASSVWEGNTEAFFGQGTRLTVV.

The chain is built from TRBV5-1 and TRBJ2-1, with 9 bases fitting TRBD1. Losses at the gene ends were 6 bases for V and 9 bases for J; bases not matched to a gene: 7. The CDR3 is 13 amino acids. Germline CDR1 SGHRS, CDR2 YFSETQ. CDR3 in DNA: TGCGCCAGCACAGGACAGGGGTTTCTTGAGCAGTTCTTC. Translated: CASTGQGFLEQFF.

This clone has only a few counts. The gene calls are TRBV29-1 and TRBJ1-1; 7 positions agree with TRBD1. V was clipped by 5 bases and J by 5 bases; unmatched bases: 2. Germline V gene lookup returns CDR1 SQVTM and CDR2 ANQGSEA. This CDR3 has 11 amino acids. CDR3 nucleotides: TGCAGCGTTCAGGGGGGAACTGAAGCTTTCTTT. Amino acid sequence: CSVQGGTEAFF.

This clone has only a few counts. The chain combines TRBV4-3 with TRBJ1-2; D remains ambiguous. V lost 1 base, J lost 8 bases, and 20 bases lay in between. The CDR3 is made up of 16 amino acids. Germline V gene data show CDR1 as LGHNA and CDR2 as YSLEER. CDR3 residues: CASSQGPSGRASGYTF. The CDR3 region has the DNA TGCGCCAGCAGCCAAGGCCCCTCCGGCAGAGCGAGCGGCTACACCTTC.

Notes on this clone: At one end the junction does not follow the germline gene, possibly because of a read error. The genes are TRBV13 and TRBJ2-7; TRBD2 is a possible D gene (6 bases). Germline V gene data show CDR1 as PRHDT and CDR2 as FYEKMQ (reference sequence). The CDR3 has 13 residues. The CDR3 is CASSQISRGAADF. DNA of the CDR3: TGTGCCAGCAGCCAAATCTCGCGGGGAGCGGCAGACTTC.

The sample holds one count of this clone. V and J are TRBV7-3 and TRBJ1-5; the match to TRBD1 covers 7 bases. The CDR3 runs to 16 residues. V gave up 4 bases and J gave up 0 bases; unmatched junction bases: 6. Germline V gene lookup returns CDR1 SGHTA and CDR2 FQGTGA. The CDR3 spells CASSSDRVYSNQPQHF. DNA of the CDR3: TGTGCCAGCAGCTCCGACAGGGTTTATAGCAATCAGCCCCAGCATTTT.

This clone was seen a single time. This chain links TRBV30 with TRBJ1-2; no firm D call. The CDR3 has 13 amino acids. Trimming took 3 bases from V and 0 from J, leaving 8 bases between them. Germline CDR1 reads GTSNPN; CDR2 reads SVGIG (reference sequence). The chain's CDR3 is CAWSRSANYGYTF. CDR3 nucleotides: TGTGCCTGGAGCCGATCGGCTAACTATGGCTACACCTTC.

V is TRBV10-1 and J is TRBJ2-1, with TRBD2 matching 8 bases. CDR1 and CDR2 (germline): WNHNN, SYGVQD (reference sequence). The junction had 5 bases not matched to a gene; V was cut back by 1 base and J by 9 bases. The CDR3 has 14 amino acids. In nucleotides, the CDR3 is TGCGCCAGCAGTGAGTTGTTGGCGGGAGGTGAGCAGTTCTTC. Its translation: CASSELLAGGEQFF.

The V gene is TRBV18, the J gene TRBJ2-5; TRBD2 matches at 8 bases. The CDR3 loop spans 14 amino acids. The V and J ends lost 3 bases and 5 bases, in that order; junction bases with no gene match: 5. CDR1 and CDR2 (germline): KGHSH, LQKENI. CDR3 DNA: TGTGCCAGCTCACCGGGACTAGATCGCGAGACCCAGTACTTC. Translation: CASSPGLDRETQYF.

This chain joins TRBV2 and TRBJ1-5; 9 nucleotides agree with TRBD1. Losses at the gene ends were 6 bases for V and 6 bases for J; bases not matched to a gene: 6. Germline CDR1 and CDR2: SNHLY and FYNNEI. CDR3 length equals 14 residues. CDR3 DNA sequence: TGTGCCAGCAGGAGACAGGGGGAAACTCAGCCCCAGCATTTT. Its protein is CASRRQGETQPQHF.

The genes are TRBV7-8 and TRBJ1-6; D not resolved. The V gene's germline CDR1 is SGHVS and CDR2 FQNEAQ. The CDR3 spans 17 residues. V was pared by 5 bases and J by 2 bases, with 16 bases between. The CDR3 loop reads CASSLEAQRAYNSPLHF. The CDR3 DNA reads TGTGCCAGCAGCCTTGAGGCCCAAAGAGCCTATAATTCACCCCTCCACTTT.

The chain employs TRBV4-2 and TRBJ2-1, with TRBD2 identical over 7 bases. Germline lookup yields CDR1 LGHNA and CDR2 YNFKEQ. This CDR3 has 15 residues. Unmatched junction bases numbered 6, after V lost 1 base and J lost 6 bases. CDR3 sequence (DNA): TGTGCCAGCAGCCAAGCCCTTGGGGGGGGCAATGAGCAGTTCTTC. It yields the protein CASSQALGGGNEQFF.

The gene calls are TRBV7-3 and TRBJ1-2; 8 bases map to TRBD1. Germline V gives CDR1 SGHTA, CDR2 FQGTGA. V lost 5 bases, J lost 6 bases, and 5 bases stayed unmatched. This CDR3 has 13 amino acids. CDR3 nucleotide sequence: TGTGCCAGCAGCCGTGGGACAGGAGATGGCTACACCTTC. Protein: CASSRGTGDGYTF.

This rearrangement joins TRBV10-3 to TRBJ2-1, with a tentative D call TRBD2 (6 bases). The V end lost 4 bases, the J end lost 8 bases, and 15 bases lay between the germline ends. Germline V gene sequence: CDR1 ENHRY, CDR2 SYGVKD. The CDR3 contains 14 residues. The CDR3 here is CAISGASGFDEQFF. Here the CDR3 DNA reads TGTGCCATCAGTGGAGCCAGCGGGTTCGATGAGCAGTTCTTC.

The table lists this clone with a few counts. This chain uses TRBV4-2 with TRBJ2-7, with TRBD2 matching 9 bases. CDR3 length: 16 residues. CDR1 is LGHNA, CDR2 YNFKEQ, per germline. Trimming cost V 0 bases and J 7 bases; bases outside gene matches: 10. Here the CDR3 reads CASSQDLIAGDREQYF. The CDR3 DNA reads TGTGCCAGCAGCCAAGATTTGATAGCGGGAGACAGGGAGCAGTACTTC.